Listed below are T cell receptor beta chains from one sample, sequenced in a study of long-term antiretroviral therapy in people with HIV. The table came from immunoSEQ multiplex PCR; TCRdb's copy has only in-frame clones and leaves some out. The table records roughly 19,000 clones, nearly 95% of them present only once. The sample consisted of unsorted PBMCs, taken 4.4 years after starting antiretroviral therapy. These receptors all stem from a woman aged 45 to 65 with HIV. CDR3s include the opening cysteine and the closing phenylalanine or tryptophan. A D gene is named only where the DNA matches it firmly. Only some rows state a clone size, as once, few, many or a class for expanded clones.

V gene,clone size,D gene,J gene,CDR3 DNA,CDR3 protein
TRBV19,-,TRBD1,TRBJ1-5,TGTGCCAGTAGTTACACAGGGGGACGGAGCAATCAGCCCCAGCATTTT,CASSYTGGRSNQPQHF
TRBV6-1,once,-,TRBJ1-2,TGTGCCAGCAGCGACAGTGGACGTAACTATGGCTACACCTTC,CASSDSGRNYGYTF
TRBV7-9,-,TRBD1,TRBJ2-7,TGTGCCAGCAGCCCCAGGGGGTACGAGCAGTACTTC,CASSPRGYEQYF
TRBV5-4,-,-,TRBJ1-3,TGTGCCAGCAGCCCCGGAGGGACCCTAGGGCCTGGAAACACCATATATTTT,CASSPGGTLGPGNTIYF
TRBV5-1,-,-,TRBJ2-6,TGCGCCAGCAGCTTAGGGAACTCTGGGGCCAACGTCCTGACTTTC,CASSLGNSGANVLTF
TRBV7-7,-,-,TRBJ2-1,TGTGCTAGCAGCTTTTCCCCATACGGGGACCATTACAATGAGCAGTTCTTC,CASSFSPYGDHYNEQFF
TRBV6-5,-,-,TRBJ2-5,TGTGCCAGCAGTTACCACCCGAGGGGGACCCAGTACTTC,CASSYHPRGTQYF
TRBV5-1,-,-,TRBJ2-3,TGCGCCAGCAGCTTGTTCCTTACGCAGTATTTT,CASSLFLTQYF
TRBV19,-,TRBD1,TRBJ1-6,TGTGCCAGTAGTACTCGACAGGGGTATAATTCACCCCTCCACTTT,CASSTRQGYNSPLHF
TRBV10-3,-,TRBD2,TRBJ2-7,TGTGCCATCAGTGAGTTTTTAGGTGCGGGGGGCGAGCAGTACTTC,CAISEFLGAGGEQYF
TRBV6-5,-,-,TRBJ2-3,TGTGCCAGCAGCCCCGGCCAAGATACGCAGTATTTT,CASSPGQDTQYF
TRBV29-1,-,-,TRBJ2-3,TGCAGCGTTGATTTGGGGCGCGATACGCAGTATTTT,CSVDLGRDTQYF
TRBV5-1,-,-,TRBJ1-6,TGCGCCAGCTCCGGGACCAATAATTCACCCCTCCACTTT,CASSGTNNSPLHF
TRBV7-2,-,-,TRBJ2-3,TGTGCCAGCAGCTTCCTCGGAGAAGTGGGGGGCAACACAGATACGCAGTATTTT,CASSFLGEVGGNTDTQYF
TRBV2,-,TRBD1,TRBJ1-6,TGTGCCAGCAGAGAGGGACAGGCTTATAATTCACCCCTCCACTTT,CASREGQAYNSPLHF
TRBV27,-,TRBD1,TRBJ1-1,TGTGCCAGCAGTTTATCCACGGGGCACAGGGGGGGCACTGAAGCTTTCTTT,CASSLSTGHRGGTEAFF
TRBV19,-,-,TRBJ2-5,TGTGCCAGTAGTATAGGGTACCGTGGAGAGACCCAGTACTTC,CASSIGYRGETQYF